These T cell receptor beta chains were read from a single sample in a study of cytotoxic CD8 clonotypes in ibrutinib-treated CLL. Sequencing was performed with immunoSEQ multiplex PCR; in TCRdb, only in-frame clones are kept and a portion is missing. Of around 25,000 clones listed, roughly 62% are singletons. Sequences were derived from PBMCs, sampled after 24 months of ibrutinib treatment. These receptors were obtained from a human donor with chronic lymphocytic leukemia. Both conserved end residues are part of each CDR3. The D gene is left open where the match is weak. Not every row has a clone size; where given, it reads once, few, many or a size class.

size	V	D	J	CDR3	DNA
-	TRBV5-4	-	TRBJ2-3	CASSLAGVRADTQYF	TGTGCCAGCAGCTTGGCAGGGGTTCGGGCAGATACGCAGTATTTT
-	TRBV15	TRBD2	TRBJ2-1	CATSSFSGGLDNEQFF	TGTGCCACCAGCAGTTTTTCGGGGGGATTGGACAATGAGCAGTTCTTC
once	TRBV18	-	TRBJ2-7	CASSRNWEAYEQYF	TGTGCCAGCTCACGGAACTGGGAAGCCTACGAGCAGTACTTC
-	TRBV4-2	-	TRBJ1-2	CASSQDRDGSNYGYTF	TGTGCCAGCAGCCAAGATCGCGACGGATCTAACTATGGCTACACCTTC
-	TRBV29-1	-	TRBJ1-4	CSVAPGAGEKLFF	TGCAGCGTTGCGCCGGGTGCGGGTGAAAAACTGTTTTTT
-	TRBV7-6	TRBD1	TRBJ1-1	CASRPGGREGEAFF	TGTGCCAGCAGACCAGGGGGGCGCGAGGGTGAAGCTTTCTTT
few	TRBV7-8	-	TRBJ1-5	CASTGTGTAQPQHF	TGTGCCAGCACAGGGACCGGAACGGCTCAGCCCCAGCATTTT
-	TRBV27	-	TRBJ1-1	CASSLFAQAPGEAFF	TGTGCCAGCAGTTTATTCGCACAGGCCCCAGGGGAAGCTTTCTTT
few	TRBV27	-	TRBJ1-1	CASSFSGFGTEAFF	TGTGCCAGCAGTTTCTCGGGGTTTGGCACTGAAGCTTTCTTT
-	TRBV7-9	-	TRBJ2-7	CASSLVGPEQYF	TGTGCCAGCAGCTTAGTAGGGCCCGAGCAGTACTTC
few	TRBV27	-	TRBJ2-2	CASSLGGLLSGELFF	TGTGCCAGCAGTTTGGGGGGCCTCCTATCCGGGGAGCTGTTTTTT
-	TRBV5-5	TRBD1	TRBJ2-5	CASSPVDRGYEETQYF	TGTGCCAGCAGCCCGGTGGACAGGGGGTATGAAGAGACCCAGTACTTC
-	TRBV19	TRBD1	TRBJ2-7	CASSLGQGRSYEQYF	TGTGCCAGTAGTCTCGGACAGGGACGGTCCTACGAGCAGTACTTC
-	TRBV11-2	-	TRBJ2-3	CASSLEGGGFSTDTQYF	TGTGCCAGCAGCTTAGAGGGAGGGGGATTTAGCACAGATACGCAGTATTTT
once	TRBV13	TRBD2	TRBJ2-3	CASSLVGLAGTGDTQYF	TGTGCCAGCAGCTTAGTAGGGCTAGCGGGAACCGGGGATACGCAGTATTTT
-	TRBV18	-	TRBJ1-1	CASSPDGGLAAFF	TGTGCCAGCTCTCCTGACGGGGGGCTCGCGGCTTTCTTT
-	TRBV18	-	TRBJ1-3	CASSPGRSSGNTIYF	TGTGCCAGCTCACCGGGAAGGTCTTCTGGAAACACCATATATTTT
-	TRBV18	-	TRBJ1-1	CASSPLTSTEAFF	TGTGCCAGCTCCCCTTTAACAAGCACTGAAGCTTTCTTT
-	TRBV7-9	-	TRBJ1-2	CASSLGAQATYGYTF	TGTGCCAGCAGCTTAGGGGCTCAGGCGACCTATGGCTACACCTTC
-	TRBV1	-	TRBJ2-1	CTSSPTSRAYRRDEQFF	TGCACCAGCAGCCCTACCTCCCGGGCCTATCGTCGGGATGAGCAGTTCTTC
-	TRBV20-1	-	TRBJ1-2	CSASPNYGYTF	TGCAGCGCCTCGCCTAACTATGGCTACACCTTC
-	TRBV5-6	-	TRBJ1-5	CASSFSQVDQPQHF	TGTGCCAGCAGCTTTTCCCAGGTAGATCAGCCCCAGCATTTT
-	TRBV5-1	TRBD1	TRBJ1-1	CASSQGQLNTEAFF	TGCGCCAGCAGCCAGGGACAGCTGAACACTGAAGCTTTCTTT
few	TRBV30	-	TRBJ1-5	CAWSVSSNQPQHF	TGTGCCTGGAGTGTCTCCAGCAATCAGCCCCAGCATTTT
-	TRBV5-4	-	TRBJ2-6	CASSLPWANVLTF	TGTGCCAGCAGCCTCCCCTGGGCCAACGTCCTGACTTTC
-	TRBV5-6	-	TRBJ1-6	CASSFEQATSPLHF	TGTGCCAGCAGCTTCGAACAGGCCACTTCACCCCTCCACTTT
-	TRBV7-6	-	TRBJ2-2	CASSLAVSLDTGELFF	TGTGCCAGCAGCTTAGCGGTCAGTTTGGACACCGGGGAGCTGTTTTTT
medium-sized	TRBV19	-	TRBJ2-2	CASSPDPGELFF	TGTGCCAGTAGTCCAGACCCCGGGGAGCTGTTTTTT
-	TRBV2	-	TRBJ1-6	CASGGGSPLHF	TGTGCCAGCGGGGGCGGATCACCCCTCCACTTT
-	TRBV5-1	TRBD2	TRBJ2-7	CASSSGTSGYEQYF	TGCGCCAGCAGCTCCGGGACTAGCGGCTACGAGCAGTACTTC
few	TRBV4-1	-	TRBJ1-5	CASSERLGQPQHF	TGCGCCAGCAGCGAAAGATTGGGGCAGCCCCAGCATTTT
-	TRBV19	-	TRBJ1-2	CASILRAGDYGYTF	TGTGCCAGTATCCTAAGGGCAGGGGACTATGGCTACACCTTC
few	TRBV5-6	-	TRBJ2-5	CASSSVRDGQTQYF	TGTGCCAGCAGCTCGGTTCGGGACGGGCAGACCCAGTACTTC
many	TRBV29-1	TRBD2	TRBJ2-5	CSGRHGGRETQYF	TGCAGCGGACGACACGGGGGGAGGGAGACCCAGTACTTC
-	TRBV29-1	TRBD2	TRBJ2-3	CSVGGLAGLSDTQYF	TGCAGCGTTGGGGGACTAGCGGGGCTCTCAGATACGCAGTATTTT
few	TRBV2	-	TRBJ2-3	CARMKTESVRPSTDTQYF	TGTGCCAGGATGAAAACAGAGTCCGTACGACCTAGCACAGATACGCAGTATTTT
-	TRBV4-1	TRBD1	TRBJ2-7	CASSQGIMGQGLHEQYF	TGCGCCAGCAGCCAAGGAATCATGGGACAGGGACTTCACGAGCAGTACTTC
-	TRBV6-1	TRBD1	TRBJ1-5	CASRGQAYQPQHF	TGTGCCAGCAGGGGACAGGCTTATCAGCCCCAGCATTTT
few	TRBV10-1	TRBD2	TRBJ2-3	CASSETGGAPDTQYF	TGCGCCAGCAGTGAGACCGGGGGGGCACCAGATACGCAGTATTTT
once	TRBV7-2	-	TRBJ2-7	CASSLVLRSYEQYF	TGTGCCAGCAGCTTAGTCTTAAGATCCTACGAGCAGTACTTC
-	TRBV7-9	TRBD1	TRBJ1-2	CASSIRDSEGYGYTF	TGTGCCAGCAGCATCCGGGACAGCGAGGGGTATGGCTACACCTTC
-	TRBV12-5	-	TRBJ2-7	CASGLRSNRNEQYF	TGTGCTAGTGGTTTAAGATCCAATAGAAACGAGCAGTACTTC
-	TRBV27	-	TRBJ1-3	CASSSTGTSGNTIYF	TGTGCCAGCAGTTCAACAGGGACCTCTGGAAACACCATATATTTT
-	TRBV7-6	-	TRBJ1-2	CASSPSTGDDYGYTF	TGTGCCAGCAGCCCGAGCACAGGAGACGACTATGGCTACACCTTC
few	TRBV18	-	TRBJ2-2	CASSPPNTGELFF	TGTGCCAGCTCACCACCGAACACCGGGGAGCTGTTTTTT
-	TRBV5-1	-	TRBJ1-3	CASSLDGSSGNTIYF	TGCGCCAGCAGCTTGGACGGGAGCTCTGGAAACACCATATATTTT
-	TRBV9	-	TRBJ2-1	CASSGGSYNEQFF	TGTGCCAGCAGCGGGGGTTCCTACAATGAGCAGTTCTTC
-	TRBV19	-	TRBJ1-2	CASSIGQGPGYTF	TGTGCCAGTAGTATCGGTCAGGGTCCCGGCTACACCTTC